This entry lists 18 T cell receptor beta chains sequenced from one sample in a study of blood T cell repertoires in COVID-19. TCRdb's copy holds only in-frame clones and misses some; the assay was immunoSEQ multiplex PCR. The data contain 65,000 to 85,000 clones, approximately 92% of them seen just once; the ten biggest clones take up roughly 7.6%. Sequences were obtained from peripheral blood. The source of these receptors is a man aged 50 or older with active COVID-19.

J is TRBJ2-5 and V is TRBV6-5, with TRBD2 matching over 10 bases. This CDR3 has 16 amino acids. Looked up from germline, CDR1 is MNHEY and CDR2 is SVGAGI. V was pared by 1 base and J by 6 bases, with 8 bases of the junction left unmatched. As DNA, the CDR3 is TGTGCCAGCAGTTACTGGGGTAGCGGGGGGTCGAAGACCCAGTACTTC. It yields the protein CASSYWGSGGSKTQYF.

The CDR3 sequence is CASSEAGVDYNEQFF. CDR3 DNA sequence: TGTGCCAGCAGCGAAGCGGGGGTTGACTACAATGAGCAGTTCTTC. This sequence joins TRBV9 and TRBJ2-1; TRBD2 matches at 8 bases. CDR1 SGDLS and CDR2 YYNGEE come from the germline V gene. The CDR3 length is 15 residues. The ends lost 3 bases at V and 3 bases at J; junction bases unmatched: 5.

This chain uses TRBV7-8 with TRBJ2-7, with D perhaps TRBD1 (6 bases). CDR3 size: 14 residues. Germline loops: CDR1 SGHVS, CDR2 FQNEAQ. V lost 5 bases and J lost 0, with 11 bases in between. The CDR3 sequence: CASSLRDTSYEQYF. Written as DNA, the CDR3 is TGTGCCAGCAGCCTCCGGGACACCTCCTACGAGCAGTACTTC. Supplemented by reference TRBV7-8 and TRBJ2-7, the full variable domain reads GAGVSQSPRYKVAKRGQDVALRCDPISGHVSLFWYQQALGQGPEFLTYFQNEAQLDKSGLPSDRFFAERPEGSVSTLKIQRTQQEDSAVYLCASSLRDTSYEQYFGPGTRLTVT.

V is TRBV10-3 and J is TRBJ1-4; D unclear. The CDR3 is 15 amino acids. V was clipped by 0 bases and J by 7 bases, with 12 bases between them. The germline gives CDR1 ENHRY, CDR2 SYGVKD. In DNA form, the CDR3 reads TGTGCCATCAGTGAGTCCAGGAGGTCGGGTGAAAAACTGTTTTTT. It translates to CAISESRRSGEKLFF.

The rearrangement links TRBV12-5 to TRBJ1-5; D gene ambiguous. Germline CDR1 LGHNT, CDR2 FRNRAP. The CDR3 is made up of 14 amino acids. The V and J ends lost 1 base and 4 bases respectively, with 8 bases between them. CDR3 sequence (DNA): TGTGCTAGTGGTTTGGACCCGAGAAATCAGCCCCAGCATTTT. Its protein is CASGLDPRNQPQHF.

This clone was seen a handful of times. The rearrangement uses TRBV13 and TRBJ1-1, with unresolved D. The CDR3 sequence is 12 residues long. Trimming pared 8 bases from V and 4 bases from J, leaving 11 bases between. Germline CDR1 and CDR2: PRHDT and FYEKMQ (reference sequence). CDR3 nucleotides: TGTGCCAGCTCCTATGGAGTCACTGAAGCTTTCTTT. This translates into CASSYGVTEAFF.

This chain links TRBV18 with TRBJ2-1; 7 bases match TRBD1. The V segment lost 6 bases and the J segment 3 bases; nucleotides outside the gene matches: 8. The CDR3 loop spans 15 amino acids. CDR1 is KGHSH and CDR2 is LQKENI in the germline V gene. CDR3 loop: CASSREGQDYNEQFF. Here the CDR3 DNA reads TGTGCCAGCTCCCGTGAAGGACAGGACTACAATGAGCAGTTCTTC.

The rearrangement uses TRBV19 and TRBJ2-3, with TRBD2 as a possible D gene (6 bases). CDR3 size: 15 residues. CDR1 is LNHDA, CDR2 SQIVND, per germline (reference sequence). Trimming left V 4 bases short and J 2 bases short, with 13 bases between. CDR3 protein: CASSNRDLYTDTQYF. The CDR3 coding sequence is TGTGCCAGTAGTAACCGGGACTTATACACAGATACGCAGTATTTT. The whole variable domain, remainder taken from reference TRBV19 and TRBJ2-3, is DGGITQSPKYLFRKEGQNVTLSCEQNLNHDAMYWYRQDPGQGLRLIYYSQIVNDFQKGDIAEGYSVSREKKESFPLTVTSAQKNPTAFYLCASSNRDLYTDTQYFGPGTRLTVL.

The CDR3 nucleotides read TGTGCCAGCAGCGTAGACGAGAAAGAGACCCAGTACTTC. Residues: CASSVDEKETQYF. The chain joins TRBV9 to TRBJ2-5, with unresolved D. The CDR3 has 13 residues. From germline, CDR1 is SGDLS and CDR2 YYNGEE. V was cut by 0 bases and J by 3 bases, with 6 bases left in between.

This chain joins TRBV5-1 and TRBJ1-2; weak D call: TRBD1 (6 bases). Germline values: CDR1 SGHRS, CDR2 YFSETQ. The length of the CDR3 is 14 residues. V was cut by 4 bases and J by 2 bases, with 12 bases left in between. This CDR3 reads CASSSGTSNYGYTF. In DNA form, the CDR3 reads TGCGCCAGCAGCAGCGGGACATCAAACTATGGCTACACCTTC.

The chain couples TRBV3-1 (or the pseudogene TRBV3-2) to TRBJ2-3; possibly TRBD2 for D (7 bases). With 4 bases removed from V and 5 bases from J, the gap between germline ends came to 13 bases. Germline V gives CDR1 LGHDT, CDR2 YNNKEL (reference sequence). This CDR3 is built from 14 residues. CDR3 sequence: CASSRGGLKDTQYF. Written as DNA, the CDR3 is TGTGCCAGCAGCCGGGGGGGGCTTAAAGATACGCAGTATTTT.

The chain recombines TRBV9 with TRBJ2-3; 10 nucleotides match TRBD2. CDR3 length equals 14 residues. The J segment lost 5 bases and the V segment lost 0 bases, leaving 0 bases of the junction unmatched. The V gene's germline CDR1 is SGDLS and CDR2 YYNGEE. This chain's CDR3 is CASSVGTSGDTQYF. The CDR3 DNA reads as TGTGCCAGCAGCGTAGGGACTAGCGGAGATACGCAGTATTTT.

The gene calls are TRBV11-2 and TRBJ2-3, with TRBD2 matching over 10 bases. This CDR3 is 13 amino acids long. Germline lookup yields CDR1 SGHAT and CDR2 FQNNGV. V lost 5 bases to trimming and J lost 6 bases; unmatched junction nucleotides: 2. CDR3 nucleotides: TGTGCCAGCAGCCTTAGCGGGGGGGATACGCAGTATTTT. Amino acid sequence: CASSLSGGDTQYF.

This rearrangement joins TRBV5-1 to TRBJ2-3, with 8 nucleotides matching TRBD2. The CDR3 consists of 14 residues. J lost 3 bases, V lost 4 bases, and 4 bases had no gene match. Germline CDR1 is SGHRS and CDR2 is YFSETQ. The CDR3: CASSAGGATDTQYF. The CDR3, as DNA: TGCGCCAGCAGCGCCGGGGGGGCGACAGATACGCAGTATTTT.

CDR3 in DNA: TGTGCCAGCAGCGTTTTACCCACGGGGGCAGATACGCAGTATTTT. Its protein is CASSVLPTGADTQYF. The chain carries TRBV9 and TRBJ2-3, with D maybe TRBD2 (6 bases). The CDR3 sequence is 15 residues long. The V gene's germline CDR1 is SGDLS and CDR2 YYNGEE. The V gene lost 2 bases and the J gene lost 4 bases, with 14 bases spanning the gap.

This clone was seen a few times. The chain links TRBV18 to TRBJ1-2, with 7 bases fitting TRBD1. This CDR3 is 18 amino acids long. The trim removed 3 bases at V and 3 bases at J, leaving 16 bases unmatched. Germline CDR1 reads KGHSH; CDR2 reads LQKENI. This CDR3 is CASSPTSRDSGGYYGYTF. The CDR3 region has the DNA TGTGCCAGCTCACCGACGTCCCGGGACAGTGGGGGCTACTATGGCTACACCTTC.

The chain links TRBV7-3 to TRBJ2-5, with 13 bases lining up with TRBD2. V lost 8 bases and J lost 5; bases outside the gene matches: 2. The CDR3 has 13 residues. CDR1 and CDR2 from the germline V gene are SGHTA and FQGTGA. The CDR3 DNA is TGTGCCAGCGGGACTAGCGGGGTGGAGACCCAGTACTTC. Protein product: CASGTSGVETQYF.

This rearrangement joins TRBV18 to TRBJ2-7; 7 bases align to TRBD1. CDR1 and CDR2 from the germline V gene are KGHSH and LQKENI. CDR3 length: 13 amino acids. V was pared by 6 bases and J by 1 base, with 3 bases of the junction left unmatched. This CDR3 is CASSYRGSYEQYF. In DNA, the CDR3 is TGTGCCAGCTCGTACAGGGGATCCTACGAGCAGTACTTC.